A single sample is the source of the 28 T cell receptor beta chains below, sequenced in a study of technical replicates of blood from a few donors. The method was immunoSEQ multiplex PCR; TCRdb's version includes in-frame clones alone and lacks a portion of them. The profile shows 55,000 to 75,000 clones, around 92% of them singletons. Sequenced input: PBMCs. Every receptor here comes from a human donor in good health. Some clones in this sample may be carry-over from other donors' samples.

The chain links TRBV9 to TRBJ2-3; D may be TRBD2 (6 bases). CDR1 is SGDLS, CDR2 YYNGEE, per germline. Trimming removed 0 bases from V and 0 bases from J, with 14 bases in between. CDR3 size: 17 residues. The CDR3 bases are TGTGCCAGCAGCGTAGCTCAGTCCGGAGGGAGCACAGATACGCAGTATTTT. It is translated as CASSVAQSGGSTDTQYF. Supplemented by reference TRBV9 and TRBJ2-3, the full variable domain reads DSGVTQTPKHLITATGQRVTLRCSPRSGDLSVYWYQQSLDQGLQFLIQYYNGEERAKGNILERFSAQQFPDLHSELNLSSLELGDSALYFCASSVAQSGGSTDTQYFGPGTRLTVL.

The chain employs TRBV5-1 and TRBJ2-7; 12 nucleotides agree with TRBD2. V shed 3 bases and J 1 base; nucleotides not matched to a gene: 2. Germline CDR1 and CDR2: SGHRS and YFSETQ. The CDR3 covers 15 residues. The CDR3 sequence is CASSWTSGDSYEQYF. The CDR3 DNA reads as TGCGCCAGCAGCTGGACTAGCGGGGATTCCTACGAGCAGTACTTC.

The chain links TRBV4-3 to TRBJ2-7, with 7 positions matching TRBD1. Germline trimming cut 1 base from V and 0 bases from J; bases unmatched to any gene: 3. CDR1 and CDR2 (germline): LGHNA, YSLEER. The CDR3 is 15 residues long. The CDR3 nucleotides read TGCGCCAGCAGCCAAGGGACAGGCCTCTCCTACGAGCAGTACTTC. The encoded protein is CASSQGTGLSYEQYF.

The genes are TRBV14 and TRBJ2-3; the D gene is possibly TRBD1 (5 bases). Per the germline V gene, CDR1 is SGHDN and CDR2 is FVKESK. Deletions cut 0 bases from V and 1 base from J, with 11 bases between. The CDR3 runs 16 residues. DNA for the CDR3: TGTGCCAGCAGCCAAGAGAAGGGGTGGGGCACAGATACGCAGTATTTT. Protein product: CASSQEKGWGTDTQYF.

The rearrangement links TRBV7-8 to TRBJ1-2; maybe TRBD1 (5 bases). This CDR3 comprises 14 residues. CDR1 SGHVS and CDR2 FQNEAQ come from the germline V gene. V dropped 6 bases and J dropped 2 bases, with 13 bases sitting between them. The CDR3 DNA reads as TGTGCCAGCAGTGCTAGACAGAGGAACTATGGCTACACCTTC. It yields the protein CASSARQRNYGYTF.

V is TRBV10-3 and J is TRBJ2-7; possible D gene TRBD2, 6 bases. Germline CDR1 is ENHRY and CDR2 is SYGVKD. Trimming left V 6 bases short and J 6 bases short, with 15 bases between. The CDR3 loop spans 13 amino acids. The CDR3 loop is CAISRTGETEQYF. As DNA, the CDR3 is TGTGCCATCAGCAGGACGGGGGAAACCGAGCAGTACTTC.

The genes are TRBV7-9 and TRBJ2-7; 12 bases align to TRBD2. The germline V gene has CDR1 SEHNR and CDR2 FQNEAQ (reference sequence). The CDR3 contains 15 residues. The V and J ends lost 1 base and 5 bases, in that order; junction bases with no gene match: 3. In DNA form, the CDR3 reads TGTGCCAGCAGCTTAGGACTAGCGGGAGTCAACGAGCAGTACTTC. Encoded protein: CASSLGLAGVNEQYF.

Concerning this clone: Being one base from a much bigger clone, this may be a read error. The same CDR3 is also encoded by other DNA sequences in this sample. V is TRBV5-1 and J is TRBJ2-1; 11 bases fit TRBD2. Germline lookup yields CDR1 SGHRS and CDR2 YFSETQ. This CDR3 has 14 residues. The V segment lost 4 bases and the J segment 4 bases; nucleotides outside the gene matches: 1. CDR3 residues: CASSPSGGYNEQFF. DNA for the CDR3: TGCGCCAGCAGCCCTAGCGGGGGGTACAATGAGCAGTTCTTC.

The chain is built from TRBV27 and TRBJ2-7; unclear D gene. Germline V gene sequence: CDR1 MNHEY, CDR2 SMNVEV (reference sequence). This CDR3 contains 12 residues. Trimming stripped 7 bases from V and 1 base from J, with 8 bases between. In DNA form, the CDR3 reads TGTGCCAGCAAATCCCTATCCTACGAGCAGTACTTC. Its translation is CASKSLSYEQYF.

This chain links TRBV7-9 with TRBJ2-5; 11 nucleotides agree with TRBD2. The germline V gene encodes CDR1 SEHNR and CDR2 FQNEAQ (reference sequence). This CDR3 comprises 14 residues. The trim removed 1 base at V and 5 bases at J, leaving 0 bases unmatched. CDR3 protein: CASSLGLAGETQYF. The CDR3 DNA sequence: TGTGCCAGCAGCTTAGGACTAGCGGGGGAGACCCAGTACTTC.

The CDR3 DNA follows: TGTGCCAGCAGCTTAGCGGCTACCTCCTCCTACGAGCAGTACTTC. This translates into CASSLAATSSYEQYF. V usage is TRBV5-6 and J usage is TRBJ2-7; tentative D call: TRBD2 (5 bases). Germline V CDR1 and CDR2: SGHDT, YYEEEE. This CDR3 is built from 15 residues. The germline V and J ends were trimmed by 2 bases and 0 bases, with 12 bases remaining between them.

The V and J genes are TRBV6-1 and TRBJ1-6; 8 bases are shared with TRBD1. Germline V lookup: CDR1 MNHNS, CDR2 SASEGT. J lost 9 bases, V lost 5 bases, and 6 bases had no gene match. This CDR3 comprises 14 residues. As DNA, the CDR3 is TGTGCCAGCAGTTGGGACAGGTTATCTTCACCCCTCCACTTT. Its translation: CASSWDRLSSPLHF.

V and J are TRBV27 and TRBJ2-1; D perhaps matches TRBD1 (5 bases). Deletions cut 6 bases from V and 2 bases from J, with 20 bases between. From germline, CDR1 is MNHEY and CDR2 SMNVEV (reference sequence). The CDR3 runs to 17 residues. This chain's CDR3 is CASSISLGEVTYNEQFF. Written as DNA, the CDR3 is TGTGCCAGCAGCATCTCCCTAGGGGAAGTCACCTACAATGAGCAGTTCTTC.

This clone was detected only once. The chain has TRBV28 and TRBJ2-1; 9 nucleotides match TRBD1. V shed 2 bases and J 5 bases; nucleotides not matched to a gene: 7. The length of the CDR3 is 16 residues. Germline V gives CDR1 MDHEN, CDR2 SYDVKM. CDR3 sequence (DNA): TGTGCCAGCAGTTTACCCCCGGGACAGGGCAACAATGAGCAGTTCTTC. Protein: CASSLPPGQGNNEQFF.

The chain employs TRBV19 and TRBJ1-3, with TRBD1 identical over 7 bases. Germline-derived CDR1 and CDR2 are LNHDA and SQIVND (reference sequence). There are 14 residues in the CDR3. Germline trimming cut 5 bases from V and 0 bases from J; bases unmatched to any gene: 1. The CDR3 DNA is TGTGCCAGTAGTGACAGGGCCTCTGGAAACACCATATATTTT. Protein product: CASSDRASGNTIYF.

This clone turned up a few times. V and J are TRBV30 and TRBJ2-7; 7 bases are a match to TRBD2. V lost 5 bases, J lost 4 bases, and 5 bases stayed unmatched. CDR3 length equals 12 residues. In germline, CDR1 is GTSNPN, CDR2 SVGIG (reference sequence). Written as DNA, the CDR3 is TGTGCCTGGCAGCGGGATATATACGAGCAGTACTTC. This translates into CAWQRDIYEQYF. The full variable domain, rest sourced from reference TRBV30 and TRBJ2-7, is SQTIHQWPATLVQPVGSPLSLECTVEGTSNPNLYWYRQAAGRGLQLLFYSVGIGQISSEVPQNLSASRPQDRQFILSSKKLLLSDSGFYLCAWQRDIYEQYFGPGTRLTVT.

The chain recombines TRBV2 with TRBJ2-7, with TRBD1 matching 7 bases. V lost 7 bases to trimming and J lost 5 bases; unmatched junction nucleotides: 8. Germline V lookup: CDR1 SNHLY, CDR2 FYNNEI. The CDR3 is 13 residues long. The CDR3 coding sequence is TGTGCCAGCAATCAGAAGGGGGCCCACGAGCAGTACTTC. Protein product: CASNQKGAHEQYF.

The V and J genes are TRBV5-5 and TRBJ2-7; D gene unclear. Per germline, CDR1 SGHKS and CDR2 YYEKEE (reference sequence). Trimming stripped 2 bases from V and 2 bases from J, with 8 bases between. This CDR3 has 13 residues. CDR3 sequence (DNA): TGTGCCAGCAGCTTCGGCGCGGCCTACGAGCAGTACTTC. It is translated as CASSFGAAYEQYF.

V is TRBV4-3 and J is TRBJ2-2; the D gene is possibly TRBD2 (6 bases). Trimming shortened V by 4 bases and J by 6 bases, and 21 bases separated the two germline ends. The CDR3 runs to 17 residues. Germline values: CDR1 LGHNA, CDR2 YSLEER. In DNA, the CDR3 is TGCGCCAGCAGCCTGGGAAAGGGACTTGTCTTTGCCGGGGAGCTGTTTTTT. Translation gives CASSLGKGLVFAGELFF.

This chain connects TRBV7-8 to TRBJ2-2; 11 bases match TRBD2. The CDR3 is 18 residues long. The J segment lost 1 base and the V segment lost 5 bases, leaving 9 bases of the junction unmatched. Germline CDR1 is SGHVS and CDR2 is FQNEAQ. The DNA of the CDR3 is TGTGCCAGCAGCACCCGCCTGGGGACTAGCGGGAACACCGGGGAGCTGTTTTTT. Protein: CASSTRLGTSGNTGELFF.

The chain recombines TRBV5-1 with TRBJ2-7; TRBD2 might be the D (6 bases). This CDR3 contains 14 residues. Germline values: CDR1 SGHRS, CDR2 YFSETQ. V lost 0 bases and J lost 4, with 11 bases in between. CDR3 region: CASSLEVAGYEQYF. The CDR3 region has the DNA TGCGCCAGCAGCTTGGAGGTGGCGGGGTACGAGCAGTACTTC.

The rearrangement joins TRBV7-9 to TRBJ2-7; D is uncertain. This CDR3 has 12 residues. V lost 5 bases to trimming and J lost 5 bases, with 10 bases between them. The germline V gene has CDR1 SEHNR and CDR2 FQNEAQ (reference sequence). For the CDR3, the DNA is TGTGCCAGCAGCCACGGTGATCACGAGCAGTACTTC. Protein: CASSHGDHEQYF.

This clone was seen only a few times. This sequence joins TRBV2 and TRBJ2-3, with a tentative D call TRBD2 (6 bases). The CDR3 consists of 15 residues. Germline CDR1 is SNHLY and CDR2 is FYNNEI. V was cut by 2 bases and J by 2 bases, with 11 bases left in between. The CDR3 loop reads CASSESGTPTDTQYF. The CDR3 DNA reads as TGTGCCAGCAGTGAATCCGGGACTCCCACAGATACGCAGTATTTT.

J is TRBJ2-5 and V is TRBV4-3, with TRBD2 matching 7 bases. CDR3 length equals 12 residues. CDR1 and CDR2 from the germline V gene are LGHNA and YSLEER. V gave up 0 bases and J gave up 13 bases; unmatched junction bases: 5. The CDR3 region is CASSQDLERGYF. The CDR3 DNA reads TGCGCCAGCAGCCAAGATCTCGAGCGGGGGTACTTC.

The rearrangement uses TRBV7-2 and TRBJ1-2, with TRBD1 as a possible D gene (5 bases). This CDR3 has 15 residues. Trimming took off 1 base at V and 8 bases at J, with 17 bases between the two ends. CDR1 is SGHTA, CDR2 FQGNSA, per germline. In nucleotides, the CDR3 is TGTGCCAGCAGCTTAGAAGGATCAGGGTCCGGGGGCTACACCTTC. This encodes CASSLEGSGSGGYTF.

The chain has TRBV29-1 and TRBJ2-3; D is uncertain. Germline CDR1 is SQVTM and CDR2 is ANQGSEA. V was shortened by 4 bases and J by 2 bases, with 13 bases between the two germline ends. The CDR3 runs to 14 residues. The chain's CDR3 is CSVVVEFYTDTQYF. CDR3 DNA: TGCAGCGTTGTCGTGGAGTTCTACACAGATACGCAGTATTTT.

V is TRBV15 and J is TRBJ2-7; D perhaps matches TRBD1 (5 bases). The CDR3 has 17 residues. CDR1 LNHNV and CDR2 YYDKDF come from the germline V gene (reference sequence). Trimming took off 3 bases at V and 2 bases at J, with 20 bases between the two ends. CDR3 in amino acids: CATSSWGSPGPAYEQYF. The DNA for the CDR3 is TGTGCCACCAGCAGTTGGGGCAGCCCAGGACCCGCCTACGAGCAGTACTTC.

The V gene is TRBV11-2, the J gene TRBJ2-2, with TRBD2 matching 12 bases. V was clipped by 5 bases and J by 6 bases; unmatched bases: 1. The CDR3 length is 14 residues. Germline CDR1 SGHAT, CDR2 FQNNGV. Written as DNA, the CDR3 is TGTGCCAGCAGCGGACTAGCGGGGCCCGGGGAGCTGTTTTTT. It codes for CASSGLAGPGELFF.